These 24 T cell receptor beta chains came from one sample sequenced in a study of T-cell memory formation after mild COVID-19. TCRdb redid the calling of the 5' RACE reads with MiXCR, one entry per CDR3 protein. The table lists roughly 600,000 distinct CDR3 sequences, about a sixth of them singletons. Sequenced: PBMCs or a T cell subset sorted from them (not recorded which). These receptors were taken from an adult woman who had mild COVID-19 (a few samples of this study predate the infection). Cell type and time point are not known.

The chain has TRBV7-9 and TRBJ2-1, with 12 bases identical to TRBD2. Germline V gene sequence: CDR1 SEHNR, CDR2 FQNEAQ (reference sequence). V was pared by 3 bases and J by 7 bases, with 4 bases of the junction left unmatched. The CDR3 extends over 15 amino acids. CDR3 DNA sequence: TGTGCCAGCAGCTTGACTAGCGGGAGAGGTAATGAGCAGTTCTTC. It yields the protein CASSLTSGRGNEQFF.

This clonotype was picked up a small number of times. The V call is TRBV15, the J call TRBJ2-6; D is ambiguous. Trimming cost V 6 bases and J 0 bases, with 9 bases left between them. Germline CDR1 and CDR2: LNHNV and YYDKDF (reference sequence). There are 15 residues in the CDR3. The CDR3 DNA follows: TGTGCCACCAGTACACGGAACTCTGGGGCCAACGTCCTGACTTTC. Its protein product is CATSTRNSGANVLTF.

The chain joins TRBV4-3 to TRBJ1-2; possible D gene TRBD1, 6 bases. Germline CDR1 reads LGHNA; CDR2 reads YSLEER. The CDR3 contains 14 residues. V dropped 3 bases and J dropped 6 bases, with 14 bases sitting between them. The CDR3 loop reads CASSHTTGNHGYTF. In DNA, the CDR3 is TGCGCCAGCAGCCATACCACAGGGAACCATGGCTACACCTTC.

The chain couples TRBV7-2 to TRBJ1-2; TRBD1 aligns across 9 bases. V shed 2 bases and J 2 bases; nucleotides not matched to a gene: 3. This CDR3 region has 15 residues. CDR1 is SGHTA and CDR2 is FQGNSA in the germline V gene. In nucleotides, the CDR3 is TGTGCCAGCAGCTTACATGGACAGGGGAACTATGGCTACACCTTC. It translates to CASSLHGQGNYGYTF.

This clonotype was seen a few times. V and J are TRBV11-3 and TRBJ2-6; 7 positions match TRBD1. The CDR3 totals 15 residues. Germline V gene sequence: CDR1 SGHNT, CDR2 YENEEA. The V gene end was trimmed by 5 bases and the J gene end by 9 bases; junction bases not matched to a gene: 10. This chain's CDR3 is CASSRLTGMGNVLTF. The CDR3 DNA follows: TGTGCCAGCAGCCGACTGACAGGGATGGGCAACGTCCTGACTTTC.

V is TRBV7-9 and J is TRBJ2-7, with D tentatively TRBD1 (5 bases). The CDR3 extends over 14 amino acids. Germline CDR1 SEHNR, CDR2 FQNEAQ (reference sequence). V lost 3 bases and J 2 bases, leaving 11 bases between the germline ends. The CDR3 nucleotides are TGTGCCAGCAGCTTGGGGAAAGGGGCCTACGAGCAGTACTTC. Amino acids: CASSLGKGAYEQYF.

CDR3 sequence reads: CASSLWGWSTEAFF. For the CDR3, the DNA is TGTGCCAGCAGCTTATGGGGATGGAGCACTGAAGCTTTCTTT. The chain links TRBV7-9 to TRBJ1-1; D is unclear. CDR1 and CDR2 from the germline V gene are SEHNR and FQNEAQ (reference sequence). Trimming removed 2 bases at V and 4 bases at J, with 11 bases between. This CDR3 is built from 14 residues. The variable domain in full, completed from reference TRBV7-9 and TRBJ1-1, reads DTGVSQNPRHKITKRGQNVTFRCDPISEHNRLYWYRQTLGQGPEFLTYFQNEAQLEKSRLLSDRFSAERPKGSFSTLEIQRTEQGDSAMYLCASSLWGWSTEAFFGQGTRLTVV.

The CDR3 region is CASSTGTSGPDRHNEQFF. In DNA, the CDR3 is TGTGCCAGCAGCACCGGGACTAGCGGACCCGACCGGCACAATGAGCAGTTCTTC. The chain links TRBV13 to TRBJ2-1; TRBD2 aligns across 11 bases. CDR3 length equals 18 residues. With V trimmed by 5 bases and J by 5 bases, 14 bases remained unmatched. CDR1 PRHDT and CDR2 FYEKMQ come from the germline V gene (reference sequence).

V is TRBV6-2 or TRBV6-3 and J is TRBJ1-4; D not certain. From germline, CDR1 is MNHEY and CDR2 SVGEGT. CDR3 length equals 15 residues. V lost 4 bases and J lost 4, with 13 bases in between. The CDR3 bases are TGTGCCAGCAGTTCGCTGTTAGGACGTAATGAAAAACTGTTTTTT. It specifies CASSSLLGRNEKLFF.

This clonotype has only a few counts. The J gene is TRBJ1-1, the V gene TRBV27, with TRBD1 matching over 9 bases. The junction had 5 bases not matched to a gene; V was cut back by 1 base and J by 5 bases. The CDR3 covers 15 residues. Germline-derived CDR1 and CDR2 are MNHEY and SMNVEV (reference sequence). The CDR3 nucleotides read TGTGCCAGCAGTTTATATCGAGACAGGGGGACTGAAGCTTTCTTT. Amino acid sequence: CASSLYRDRGTEAFF.

This clonotype was counted a few times. The J gene is TRBJ1-6, the V gene TRBV6-5, with D unclear. The germline V and J ends were trimmed by 6 bases and 8 bases, with 11 bases remaining between them. CDR1 and CDR2 (germline): MNHEY, SVGAGI. The CDR3 runs 13 residues. The CDR3 region is CASRQPGDSPLHF. The CDR3 coding sequence is TGTGCCAGCAGGCAGCCTGGGGATTCACCCCTCCACTTT.

The chain combines TRBV6-5 with TRBJ1-6, with TRBD1 as a possible D gene (5 bases). CDR3 length equals 13 residues. V lost 2 bases and J 14 bases, leaving 13 bases between the germline ends. The germline gives CDR1 MNHEY, CDR2 SVGAGI. The CDR3: CASSYASGGSLHF. The CDR3 DNA follows: TGTGCCAGCAGTTACGCCTCTGGGGGTTCCCTCCACTTT.

The chain recombines TRBV7-9 with TRBJ1-5; D not certain. The germline V gene has CDR1 SEHNR and CDR2 FQNEAQ (reference sequence). Trimming stripped 0 bases from V and 6 bases from J, with 6 bases between. The CDR3 extends over 13 amino acids. The DNA of the CDR3 is TGTGCCAGCAGCTTAGCGAAGGGTCAGCCCCAGCATTTT. Its protein product is CASSLAKGQPQHF.

This clonotype has only a few counts. The gene calls are TRBV29-1 and TRBJ2-1; 14 bases map to TRBD2. Germline trimming cut 6 bases from V and 7 bases from J; bases unmatched to any gene: 8. Germline-derived CDR1 and CDR2 are SQVTM and ANQGSEA. CDR3 size: 15 residues. CDR3 nucleotides: TGCAGCGTGAGACTAGCGGGGGGGCCTGGGAATGAGCAGTTCTTC. Amino acid sequence: CSVRLAGGPGNEQFF.

This clonotype has at least ten counts. This chain's CDR3 is CASSLIPGGNRVLETQYF. CDR3 DNA: TGTGCCAGCAGCTTAATCCCCGGGGGTAATAGGGTTCTGGAGACCCAGTACTTC. V and J are TRBV5-8 and TRBJ2-5, with D possibly being TRBD2 (6 bases). Trimming pared 2 bases from V and 5 bases from J, leaving 25 bases between. The CDR3 loop spans 18 amino acids. Germline V gene sequence: CDR1 SGHTS, CDR2 YDEGEE.

This clonotype appeared a few times. This chain connects TRBV7-6 to TRBJ2-7; 10 bases are shared with TRBD2. Germline CDR1 SGHVS, CDR2 FNYEAQ. This CDR3 is 16 amino acids long. Losses at the gene ends were 0 bases for V and 3 bases for J; bases not matched to a gene: 5. CDR3 nucleotide sequence: TGTGCCAGCAGCTTAGCGCCGAGCGGGGGGGACTACGAGCAGTACTTC. Its protein is CASSLAPSGGDYEQYF. The entire variable domain, with the rest obtained from reference TRBV7-6 and TRBJ2-7, is as follows: GAGVSQSPRYKVTKRGQDVALRCDPISGHVSLYWYRQALGQGPEFLTYFNYEAQQDKSGLPNDRFSAERPEGSISTLTIQRTEQRDSAMYRCASSLAPSGGDYEQYFGPGTRLTVT.

The rearrangement uses TRBV30 and TRBJ2-1, with D possibly called TRBD1 or TRBD2 (5 bases each). CDR1 and CDR2 (germline): GTSNPN, SVGIG (reference sequence). V was trimmed by 1 base and J by 7 bases, leaving 11 bases between them. CDR3 size: 13 residues. The CDR3 DNA reads TGTGCCTGGAGTGAAGGGACCGGGAATGAGCAGTTCTTC. The encoded protein is CAWSEGTGNEQFF.

V is TRBV24-1 and J is TRBJ1-5; no clear D gene. The germline V gene has CDR1 KGHDR and CDR2 SFDVKD. Trimming removed 5 bases from V and 2 bases from J, with 12 bases in between. The CDR3 has 15 residues. In nucleotides, the CDR3 is TGTGCCACCAGTGCTCAGCTCGAGGGCAATCAGCCCCAGCATTTT. Residues: CATSAQLEGNQPQHF.

The chain joins TRBV2 to TRBJ1-1; D is unclear. The germline V gene encodes CDR1 SNHLY and CDR2 FYNNEI. The length of the CDR3 is 13 residues. Trimming took 7 bases from V and 1 from J, leaving 10 bases between them. This CDR3 reads CASIPWENTEAFF. Written as DNA, the CDR3 is TGTGCCAGCATCCCATGGGAGAACACTGAAGCTTTCTTT.

This sequence joins TRBV6-6 and TRBJ2-5; D call uncertain. V lost 7 bases to trimming and J lost 5 bases, with 17 bases between them. There are 14 residues in the CDR3. From germline, CDR1 is MNHNY and CDR2 SVGAGI (reference sequence). The CDR3: CASTTNVVKETQYF. In DNA, the CDR3 is TGTGCCAGCACCACCAACGTGGTGAAGGAGACCCAGTACTTC.

This clonotype was detected a few times. The chain uses TRBV12-5 and TRBJ2-3; 8 bases are shared with TRBD1. There are 14 residues in the CDR3. V lost 3 bases to trimming and J lost 4 bases; unmatched junction nucleotides: 3. From germline, CDR1 is LGHNT and CDR2 FRNRAP. CDR3 sequence (DNA): TGTGCTAGTGGTTTCGGACAGGGCCCAGATACGCAGTATTTT. The encoded protein is CASGFGQGPDTQYF.

Here the CDR3 DNA reads TGTGCCAGCAGCCCGCTCGACAGGTGGTTGGACAAAAACATTCAGTACTTC. Amino acids: CASSPLDRWLDKNIQYF. The V call is TRBV7-9, the J call TRBJ2-4, with D maybe TRBD1 (6 bases). The CDR3 has 17 amino acids. Germline V gene data show CDR1 as SEHNR and CDR2 as FQNEAQ (reference sequence). V dropped 5 bases and J dropped 3 bases, with 20 bases sitting between them.

The J gene is TRBJ2-7, the V gene TRBV4-2; possibly TRBD2 for D (6 bases). The CDR3 contains 16 residues. CDR1 is LGHNA, CDR2 YNFKEQ, per germline. V was clipped by 3 bases and J by 3 bases, with 18 bases between them. This CDR3 is CASSHGSGDSYYEQYF. For the CDR3, the DNA is TGTGCCAGCAGCCATGGGTCCGGGGACTCTTACTACGAGCAGTACTTC.

The chain uses TRBV15 and TRBJ2-2; TRBD2 matches 7 bases. The CDR3 is 12 amino acids. The J segment lost 4 bases and the V segment lost 8 bases, leaving 1 base of the junction unmatched. Germline assignment: CDR1 LNHNV and CDR2 YYDKDF (reference sequence). The CDR3 sequence: CATGGGTGELFF. DNA for the CDR3: TGTGCCACCGGGGGGGGCACCGGGGAGCTGTTTTTT.